Shown below are 28 T cell receptor beta chains from a single sample sequenced in a study of blood T cell repertoires in COVID-19. TCRdb's copy holds only in-frame clones and misses some; the assay was immunoSEQ multiplex PCR. Counted here are around 200,000 clones, 70% to 90% occurring once; the ten biggest clones make up over 4.5%. What was sequenced was peripheral blood. These receptors originate from an elderly man with acute or convalescent COVID-19.

In its sample, this clone was seen a few times. This chain links TRBV10-3 with TRBJ1-1; 9 bases are a match to TRBD1. J gave up 5 bases and V 5 bases, and 6 bases lay outside the gene matches. Germline V gene sequence: CDR1 ENHRY, CDR2 SYGVKD. The CDR3 spans 14 residues. CDR3 sequence reads: CAISTTGGRTEAFF. The CDR3 DNA follows: TGTGCCATCAGTACGACAGGGGGGAGGACTGAAGCTTTCTTT.

The chain uses TRBV2 and TRBJ1-3; 9 nucleotides match TRBD1. CDR1 is SNHLY, CDR2 FYNNEI, per germline. The CDR3 has 17 residues. V lost 9 bases and J lost 0; bases outside the gene matches: 12. In nucleotides, the CDR3 is TGTGCCAGTAGCCGGACAGGGGTGCTTAACTCTGGAAACACCATATATTTT. Translated, it gives CASSRTGVLNSGNTIYF.

CDR3 in amino acids: CASSIDSRLSQPQHF. CDR3 coding DNA: TGTGCCAGTAGTATAGACTCCAGGCTAAGTCAGCCCCAGCATTTT. The V call is TRBV19, the J call TRBJ1-5, with unresolved D. This CDR3 is built from 15 residues. Trimming removed 0 bases at V and 6 bases at J, with 12 bases between. Germline values: CDR1 LNHDA, CDR2 SQIVND (reference sequence).

This rearrangement joins TRBV7-3 to TRBJ2-7, with 11 bases lining up with TRBD1. Germline CDR1 and CDR2: SGHTA and FQGTGA. The CDR3 is 18 amino acids. V trimming: 1 base; J trimming: 2 bases; junction bases outside the gene matches: 10. The CDR3 bases are TGTGCCAGCAGCTTAAGGGCCCGGACAGGGGGCGACCCCTACGAGCAGTACTTC. Translating it yields CASSLRARTGGDPYEQYF.

The CDR3 coding sequence is TGTGCCAGCAGCAAAGCTACAGGGGGCTTACTGAAAGGCTACACCTTC. Translated, it gives CASSKATGGLLKGYTF. The chain couples TRBV9 to TRBJ1-2; 9 bases agree with TRBD1. Germline V gene sequence: CDR1 SGDLS, CDR2 YYNGEE. The ends lost 4 bases at V and 8 bases at J; junction bases unmatched: 15. The CDR3 consists of 16 residues.

This chain connects TRBV27 to TRBJ2-7; 9 nucleotides align to TRBD1. Germline V gene sequence: CDR1 MNHEY, CDR2 SMNVEV (reference sequence). This CDR3 comprises 15 residues. The junction had 9 bases not matched to a gene; V was cut back by 4 bases and J by 5 bases. The CDR3 spells CASSSLGDRVHEQYF. The CDR3 bases are TGTGCCAGCAGTTCACTCGGGGACAGGGTCCACGAGCAGTACTTC.

The V call is TRBV30, the J call TRBJ2-1; 11 bases map to TRBD2. V lost 4 bases, J lost 8 bases, and 25 bases stayed unmatched. The V gene's germline CDR1 is GTSNPN and CDR2 SVGIG (reference sequence). This CDR3 contains 20 residues. The CDR3 DNA follows: TGTGCCTGGACACTGGGCCGGGAGCGCTCACTAGCGGGAGTTCTGGATGAGCAGTTCTTC. It translates to CAWTLGRERSLAGVLDEQFF.

The V gene is TRBV18, the J gene TRBJ2-7; 7 nucleotides align to TRBD1. This CDR3 is built from 13 residues. The V gene end was trimmed by 4 bases and the J gene end by 3 bases; junction bases not matched to a gene: 3. CDR1 KGHSH and CDR2 LQKENI come from the germline V gene. The CDR3 nucleotides read TGTGCCAGCTCACTAGGGACAGTCTACGAGCAGTACGTC. Translated, it gives CASSLGTVYEQYV.

V gene TRBV6-8 combines with J gene TRBJ2-7, with D hard to call. V was trimmed by 9 bases and J by 4 bases, leaving 10 bases between them. The CDR3 has 11 residues. From germline, CDR1 is MNHGY and CDR2 SAAAGT. The CDR3, as DNA: TGTGCCAGTTTACAAGTATACGAGCAGTACGTC. Translation gives CASLQVYEQYV.

This chain links TRBV19 with TRBJ1-5; D unresolved. Trimming shortened V by 3 bases and J by 3 bases, and 12 bases separated the two germline ends. CDR1 is LNHDA, CDR2 SQIVND, per germline (reference sequence). This CDR3 comprises 15 residues. The CDR3 nucleotides read TGTGCCAGTAGTATGATGGCCGTTTACAATCAGCCCCAGCATTTT. Encoded protein: CASSMMAVYNQPQHF.

The V call is TRBV4-3, the J call TRBJ1-5; tentatively, D is TRBD1 (6 bases). Trimming pared 1 base from V and 2 bases from J, leaving 9 bases between. This CDR3 region has 15 residues. Germline V gene data show CDR1 as LGHNA and CDR2 as YSLEER. CDR3 nucleotide sequence: TGCGCCAGCAGCCAAGTTTACAGGGGCAATCAGCCCCAGCATTTT. It specifies CASSQVYRGNQPQHF.

V gene TRBV18 combines with J gene TRBJ2-7; 10 bases match TRBD1. Germline V gene sequence: CDR1 KGHSH, CDR2 LQKENI. The V and J ends lost 3 bases and 3 bases, in that order; junction bases with no gene match: 5. The CDR3 runs to 15 residues. CDR3 amino acids: CASSPGTGASYEQYV. The CDR3 nucleotides are TGTGCCAGCTCACCGGGGACAGGGGCGAGCTACGAGCAGTACGTC.

This chain links TRBV7-2 with TRBJ1-5, with 7 bases aligning to TRBD1. The V gene end was trimmed by 0 bases and the J gene end by 3 bases; junction bases not matched to a gene: 2. Germline loops: CDR1 SGHTA, CDR2 FQGNSA. There are 15 residues in the CDR3. The CDR3 is CASSLAQGLNQPQHF. CDR3 DNA sequence: TGTGCCAGCAGCTTAGCACAGGGGCTCAATCAGCCCCAGCATTTT.

The rearrangement joins TRBV5-1 to TRBJ2-3; TRBD2 matches at 10 bases. This CDR3 has 15 amino acids. Germline CDR1 reads SGHRS; CDR2 reads YFSETQ. The trim removed 3 bases at V and 5 bases at J, leaving 6 bases unmatched. The CDR3 here is CASSYILAGVDTQYF. For the CDR3, the DNA is TGCGCCAGCAGCTATATCCTAGCGGGAGTAGATACGCAGTATTTT. Full variable domain (rest looked up from reference TRBV5-1 and TRBJ2-3): KAGVTQTPRYLIKTRGQQVTLSCSPISGHRSVSWYQQTPGQGLQFLFEYFSETQRNKGNFPGRFSGRQFSNSRSEMNVSTLELGDSALYLCASSYILAGVDTQYFGPGTRLTVL.

About this clone: The germline gene is not matched at one end of the junction; a read error may be the cause. This rearrangement joins TRBV11-2 to TRBJ2-3; no firm D call. Germline loops: CDR1 SGHAT, CDR2 FQNNGV. This CDR3 region has 14 residues. The CDR3 nucleotides are TGTGCCAGCAGCTTAGCACAGAGCACGGATACGCAGTATTTT. Translated: CASSLAQSTDTQYF.

This sequence joins TRBV4-3 and TRBJ2-1; TRBD1 is a possible D gene (6 bases). Trimming removed 0 bases at V and 6 bases at J, with 15 bases between. The length of the CDR3 is 16 residues. Germline lookup yields CDR1 LGHNA and CDR2 YSLEER. The CDR3 is CASSQEPLRDTNEQFF. CDR3 coding DNA: TGCGCCAGCAGCCAAGAACCCCTACGGGACACCAATGAGCAGTTCTTC.

V is TRBV6-2 or TRBV6-3 and J is TRBJ2-3, with 14 bases lining up with TRBD2. J lost 4 bases, V lost 2 bases, and 8 bases had no gene match. Germline lookup yields CDR1 MNHEY and CDR2 SVGEGT. This CDR3 region has 18 residues. The CDR3 DNA reads as TGTGCCAGCAGTTACAGGACTAGCGGGAGGCCCGGGCCAGATACGCAGTATTTT. Amino acid sequence: CASSYRTSGRPGPDTQYF.

V is TRBV6-5 and J is TRBJ2-3; 9 nucleotides line up with TRBD1. CDR1 is MNHEY and CDR2 is SVGAGI in the germline V gene. The V segment lost 7 bases and the J segment 5 bases; nucleotides outside the gene matches: 7. The CDR3 is made up of 14 amino acids. DNA for the CDR3: TGTGCCAGCACCCGGGACAGGGCCAAAGATACGCAGTATTTT. Its translation: CASTRDRAKDTQYF.

The V call is TRBV5-1, the J call TRBJ1-6; D call uncertain. V lost 0 bases to trimming and J lost 8 bases, with 9 bases between them. The CDR3 runs to 14 residues. CDR1 is SGHRS, CDR2 YFSETQ, per germline. DNA of the CDR3: TGCGCCAGCAGCTTGGAGGGAGTTGATTCACCCCTCCACTTT. This gives the protein CASSLEGVDSPLHF.

The gene calls are TRBV6-5 and TRBJ2-7; possible D gene TRBD1, 6 bases. The V end was cut by 7 bases, the J end by 2 bases, with 15 bases between. CDR1 is MNHEY and CDR2 is SVGAGI in the germline V gene. The CDR3 covers 14 residues. The CDR3 here is CASIAPDRTYEQYV. The CDR3 region has the DNA TGTGCCAGCATCGCCCCGGACAGAACCTACGAGCAGTACGTC.

This clone was counted between two and nine times. This chain links TRBV4-1 with TRBJ2-4; TRBD2 matches at 9 bases. This CDR3 contains 18 residues. Trimming at V came to 2 bases and at J to 3 bases, leaving 11 bases not matched to a gene. CDR1 is MGHRA and CDR2 is YSYEKL in the germline V gene. The CDR3 region is CASSQIQPLAGSKNIQYF. DNA of the CDR3: TGCGCCAGCAGCCAAATCCAGCCCCTAGCGGGGAGCAAAAACATTCAGTACTTC.

This sequence joins TRBV19 and TRBJ1-2, with D unresolved. Per the germline V gene, CDR1 is LNHDA and CDR2 is SQIVND (reference sequence). There are 16 residues in the CDR3. Trimming removed 1 base at V and 4 bases at J, with 16 bases between. The CDR3 loop is CASSIGRQPSGYGYTF. CDR3 nucleotides: TGTGCCAGTAGTATAGGCCGGCAGCCCTCGGGCTATGGCTACACCTTC.

The gene calls are TRBV27 and TRBJ2-3; 13 bases map to TRBD2. V trimming: 5 bases; J trimming: 4 bases; junction bases outside the gene matches: 6. The CDR3 loop spans 16 amino acids. Germline CDR1 MNHEY, CDR2 SMNVEV (reference sequence). This CDR3 reads CASSAGLAGAADTQYF. In DNA form, the CDR3 reads TGTGCCAGCAGTGCAGGACTAGCGGGAGCAGCAGATACGCAGTATTTT.

V usage is TRBV15 and J usage is TRBJ2-2; D not certain. Germline CDR1 and CDR2: LNHNV and YYDKDF (reference sequence). V was clipped by 0 bases and J by 1 base, with 6 bases between them. CDR3 length: 15 residues. CDR3 in DNA: TGTGCCACCAGCAGAGATAAGCAGAACACCGGGGAGCTGTTTTTT. Amino acid sequence: CATSRDKQNTGELFF.

The chain couples TRBV11-2 to TRBJ2-3, with 12 bases fitting TRBD1. The CDR3 has 15 residues. The germline CDR1 and CDR2 sequences are SGHAT and FQNNGV. V lost 5 bases and J lost 4; bases outside the gene matches: 4. CDR3 loop: CASSLGTGGSDTQYF. The CDR3 DNA is TGTGCCAGCAGCCTGGGGACAGGGGGCTCAGATACGCAGTATTTT.

CDR3: CASSQTVLRGANVLTF. Written as DNA, the CDR3 is TGCGCCAGCAGCCAGACAGTTCTGAGGGGGGCCAACGTCCTGACTTTC. The V and J genes are TRBV4-1 and TRBJ2-6; D perhaps matches TRBD1 (5 bases). The V end lost 3 bases, the J end lost 4 bases, and 13 bases lay between the germline ends. CDR3 length: 16 residues. Per germline, CDR1 MGHRA and CDR2 YSYEKL.

This clone appeared once. This sequence joins TRBV10-3 and TRBJ2-7; the match to TRBD2 covers 7 bases. V dropped 5 bases and J dropped 3; count of bases not matched to a gene: 1. From germline, CDR1 is ENHRY and CDR2 SYGVKD. The CDR3 totals 12 residues. The CDR3 spells CAISPSGYEQYV. CDR3 sequence (DNA): TGTGCCATCAGTCCTAGCGGCTACGAGCAGTACGTC.

The genes are TRBV28 and TRBJ2-6, with D perhaps TRBD2 (7 bases). The V gene's germline CDR1 is MDHEN and CDR2 SYDVKM. V lost 3 bases to trimming and J lost 1 base, with 22 bases between them. This CDR3 has 20 amino acids. The CDR3 DNA reads TGTGCCAGCAGTTTCCCCCTCGGGGCAGGGGAGGGGTCTGGGGCCAACGTCCTGACTTTC. It yields the protein CASSFPLGAGEGSGANVLTF.